Listed here are 5 T cell receptor beta chains from one sample, sequenced in a study of shared clonotypes between healthy human individuals. The method was immunoSEQ multiplex PCR; TCRdb's version includes in-frame clones alone and lacks a portion of them. Of about 2.4 million clones in the sample, just over 90% are singletons; the top ten hold around 0.15%. Sequenced input: naive CD4+ T cells sorted from blood. Specified subset: CD45RA+ positively selected. These TCRs come from a young man in good health.

V is TRBV6-5 and J is TRBJ2-5; the D gene could be TRBD1 or TRBD2 (5 bases each). The germline CDR1 and CDR2 sequences are MNHEY and SVGAGI. The germline V and J ends were trimmed by 4 bases and 3 bases, with 12 bases remaining between them. This CDR3 is 14 amino acids long. CDR3 nucleotides: TGTGCCAGCAGTTTCTGGGACCGTAAAGAGACCCAGTACTTC. It codes for CASSFWDRKETQYF.

For the CDR3, the DNA is TGTGCCAGCAGAAGACTGGGGAATGAAAAACTGTTTTTT. Amino acids: CASRRLGNEKLFF. The gene calls are TRBV6-5 and TRBJ1-4, with D unclear. CDR1 and CDR2 from the germline V gene are MNHEY and SVGAGI. V was cut by 6 bases and J by 5 bases, with 10 bases left in between. CDR3 length equals 13 residues.

The V call is TRBV11-3, the J call TRBJ1-1, with 7 bases lining up with TRBD1. The CDR3 has 14 amino acids. Germline-derived CDR1 and CDR2 are SGHNT and YENEEA. The V and J ends lost 4 bases and 3 bases, in that order; junction bases with no gene match: 5. CDR3 residues: CASSSTGSDTEAFF. The DNA of the CDR3 is TGTGCCAGCAGCTCGACAGGGAGCGACACTGAAGCTTTCTTT.

The chain couples TRBV14 to TRBJ2-3; 10 bases agree with TRBD2. The CDR3 runs 16 residues. Germline V gene sequence: CDR1 SGHDN, CDR2 FVKESK. The V and J ends lost 1 base and 2 bases, in that order; junction bases with no gene match: 3. This chain's CDR3 is CASSQGLAGATDTQYF. Here the CDR3 DNA reads TGTGCCAGCAGCCAAGGCCTAGCGGGAGCCACAGATACGCAGTATTTT.

As regards this clone: Other DNA sequences in this specimen translate into the identical CDR3. The rearrangement links TRBV6-5 to TRBJ2-6; D unclear. There are 15 residues in the CDR3. Per the germline V gene, CDR1 is MNHEY and CDR2 is SVGAGI. The ends were cut back, 0 bases at V and 2 bases at J, with 5 bases in the middle. CDR3 amino acids: CASSYSSPGANVLTF. The CDR3 DNA reads as TGTGCCAGCAGTTACTCGAGTCCTGGGGCCAACGTCCTGACTTTC.